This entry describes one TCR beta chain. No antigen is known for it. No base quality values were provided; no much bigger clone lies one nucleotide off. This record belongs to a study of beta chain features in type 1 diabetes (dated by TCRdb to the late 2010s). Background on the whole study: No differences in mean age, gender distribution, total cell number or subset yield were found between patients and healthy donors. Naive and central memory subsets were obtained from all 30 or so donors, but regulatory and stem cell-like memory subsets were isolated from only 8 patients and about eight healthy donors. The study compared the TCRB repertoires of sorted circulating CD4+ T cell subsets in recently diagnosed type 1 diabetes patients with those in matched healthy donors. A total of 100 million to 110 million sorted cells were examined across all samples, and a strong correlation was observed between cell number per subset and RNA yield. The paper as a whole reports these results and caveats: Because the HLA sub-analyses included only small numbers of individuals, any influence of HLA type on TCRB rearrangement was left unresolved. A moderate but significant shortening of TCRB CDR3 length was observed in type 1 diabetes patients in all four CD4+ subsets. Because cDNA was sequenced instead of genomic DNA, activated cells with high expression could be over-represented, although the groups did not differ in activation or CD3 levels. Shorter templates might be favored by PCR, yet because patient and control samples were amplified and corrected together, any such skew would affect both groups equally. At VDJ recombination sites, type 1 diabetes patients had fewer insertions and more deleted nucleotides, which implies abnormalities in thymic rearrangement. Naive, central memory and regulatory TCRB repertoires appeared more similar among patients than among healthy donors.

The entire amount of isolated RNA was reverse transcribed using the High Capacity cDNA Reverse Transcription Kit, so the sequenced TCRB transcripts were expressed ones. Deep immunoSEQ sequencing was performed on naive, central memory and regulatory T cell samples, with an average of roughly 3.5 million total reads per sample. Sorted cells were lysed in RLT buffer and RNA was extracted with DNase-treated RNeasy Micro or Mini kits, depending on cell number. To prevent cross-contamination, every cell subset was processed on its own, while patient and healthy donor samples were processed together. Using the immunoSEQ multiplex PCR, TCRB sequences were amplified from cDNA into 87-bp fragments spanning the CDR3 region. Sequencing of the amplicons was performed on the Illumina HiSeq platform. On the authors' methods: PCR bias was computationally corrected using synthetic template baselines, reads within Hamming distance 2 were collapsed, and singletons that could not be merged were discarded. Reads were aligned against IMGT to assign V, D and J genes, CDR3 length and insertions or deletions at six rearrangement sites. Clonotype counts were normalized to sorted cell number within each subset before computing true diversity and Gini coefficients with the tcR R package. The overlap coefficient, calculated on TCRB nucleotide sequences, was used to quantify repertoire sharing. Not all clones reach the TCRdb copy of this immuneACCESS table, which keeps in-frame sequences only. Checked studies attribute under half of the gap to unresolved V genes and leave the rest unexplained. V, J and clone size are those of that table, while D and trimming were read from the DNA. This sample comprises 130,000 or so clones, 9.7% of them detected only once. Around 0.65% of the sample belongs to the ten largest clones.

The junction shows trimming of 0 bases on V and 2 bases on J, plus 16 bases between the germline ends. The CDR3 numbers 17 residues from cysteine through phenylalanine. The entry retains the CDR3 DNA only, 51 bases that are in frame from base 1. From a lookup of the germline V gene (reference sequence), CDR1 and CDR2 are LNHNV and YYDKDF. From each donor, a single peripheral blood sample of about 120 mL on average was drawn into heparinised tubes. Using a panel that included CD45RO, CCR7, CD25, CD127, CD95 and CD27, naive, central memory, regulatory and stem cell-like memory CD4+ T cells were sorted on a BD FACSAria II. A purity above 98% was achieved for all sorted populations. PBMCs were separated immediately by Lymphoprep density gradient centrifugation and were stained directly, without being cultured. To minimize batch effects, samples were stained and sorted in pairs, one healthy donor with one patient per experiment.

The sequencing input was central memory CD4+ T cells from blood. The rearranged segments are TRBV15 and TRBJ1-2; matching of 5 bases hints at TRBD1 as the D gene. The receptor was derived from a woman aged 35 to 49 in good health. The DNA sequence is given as TGTGCCACCAGCAGAGAAGCATGGGGCAATCTCAACTATGGCTACACCTTC. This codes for CATSREAWGNLNYGYTF.